A single sample is the source of the 31 T cell receptor beta chains below, sequenced in a study of cytomegalovirus exposure and HLA in healthy donors. Primers included in the PCR were 60 Vbeta and 13 Jbeta primers. Clones were read by immunoSEQ multiplex PCR, and TCRdb kept only the in-frame ones, dropping some. The table includes around 150,000 clones, approximately 80% detected once. Sequencing was performed on PBMCs. The receptors stem from a male donor in good health and CMV-seronegative.

V and J are TRBV7-2 and TRBJ1-6; unclear D gene. The CDR3 runs 14 residues. Germline-derived CDR1 and CDR2 are SGHTA and FQGNSA. V was pared by 1 base and J by 10 bases, with 11 bases between. CDR3: CASSLGGPGSPLHF. The CDR3 DNA is TGTGCCAGCAGCTTAGGAGGTCCTGGATCACCCCTCCACTTT.

The table lists this clone with a count of one. This chain joins TRBV20-1 and TRBJ2-7; D is unresolved. Germline values: CDR1 DFQATT, CDR2 SNEGSKA (reference sequence). Trimming shortened V by 3 bases and J by 9 bases, and 6 bases separated the two germline ends. This CDR3 region has 9 residues. The CDR3 spells CSASPWQYF. The DNA for the CDR3 is TGCAGTGCTAGCCCTTGGCAGTACTTC.

V usage is TRBV6-5 and J usage is TRBJ2-6; 7 bases line up with TRBD1. CDR3 size: 16 residues. With 1 base clipped from V and 2 bases from J, the junction kept 2 bases outside the gene matches. Per the germline V gene, CDR1 is MNHEY and CDR2 is SVGAGI. The CDR3 DNA sequence: TGTGCCAGCAGTTACTACAGGGGCGCTGGGGCCAACGTCCTGACTTTC. Residues: CASSYYRGAGANVLTF.

This chain uses TRBV9 with TRBJ1-4; D is undetermined. Trimming stripped 6 bases from V and 8 bases from J, with 17 bases between. Germline lookup yields CDR1 SGDLS and CDR2 YYNGEE. The CDR3 sequence is 14 residues long. CDR3 region: CASTPGPTEEKLFF. The CDR3 nucleotides read TGTGCCAGCACCCCCGGTCCCACCGAGGAAAAACTGTTTTTT.

The V call is TRBV18, the J call TRBJ2-1; 8 bases map to TRBD1. The CDR3 consists of 17 residues. J gave up 2 bases and V 6 bases, and 12 bases lay outside the gene matches. Per germline, CDR1 KGHSH and CDR2 LQKENI. CDR3 residues: CASSSTQGGIAYNEQFF. The CDR3 DNA reads TGTGCCAGCTCGTCAACACAGGGGGGAATCGCCTACAATGAGCAGTTCTTC.

The chain recombines TRBV28 with TRBJ2-5; D uncertain. The CDR3 contains 11 residues. Trimming left V 3 bases short and J 4 bases short, with 3 bases between. CDR1 is MDHEN and CDR2 is SYDVKM in the germline V gene. In DNA form, the CDR3 reads TGTGCCAGCAGTTTTCGAGAGACCCAGTACTTC. This gives the protein CASSFRETQYF.

The J gene is TRBJ2-2, the V gene TRBV4-1; 7 nucleotides match TRBD1. CDR3 length: 15 amino acids. Trimming removed 4 bases from V and 2 bases from J; junction bases left unmatched: 4. Looked up from germline, CDR1 is MGHRA and CDR2 is YSYEKL. The DNA of the CDR3 is TGCGCCAGCAGCCTAAGACAGGGCAACACCGGGGAGCTGTTTTTT. Translating it yields CASSLRQGNTGELFF.

The V call is TRBV19, the J call TRBJ2-1, with D possibly being TRBD2 (5 bases). V was pared by 7 bases and J by 8 bases, with 18 bases between. The CDR3 extends over 14 amino acids. Germline V CDR1 and CDR2: LNHDA, SQIVND (reference sequence). CDR3 DNA: TGTGCCAGTAAGAGGGCCCCCGGTGACGATGAGCAGTTCTTC. It encodes CASKRAPGDDEQFF.

The rearrangement joins TRBV4-3 to TRBJ1-2, with TRBD1 matching over 10 bases. Germline V gene data show CDR1 as LGHNA and CDR2 as YSLEER. The CDR3 length is 15 residues. V lost 0 bases to trimming and J lost 4 bases; unmatched junction nucleotides: 2. CDR3 amino acids: CASSQDRDRGYGYTF. The CDR3 nucleotides read TGCGCCAGCAGCCAAGATCGGGACAGGGGCTATGGCTACACCTTC.

This clone was seen a few times. The chain employs TRBV30 and TRBJ2-5, with TRBD1 as a possible D gene (6 bases). Judging by the DNA end, TRBJ2-7 fits better; the J call may be wrong. This CDR3 spans 12 amino acids. CDR1 is GTSNPN and CDR2 is SVGIG in the germline V gene (reference sequence). CDR3 amino acids: CAWRDSSYEQYF. The CDR3 nucleotides are TGTGCCTGGAGGGACAGCTCCTACGAGCAGTACTTC.

Concerning this clone: The sample carries other DNA sequences with the same CDR3. V is TRBV30 and J is TRBJ1-1; D not resolved. Germline V lookup: CDR1 GTSNPN, CDR2 SVGIG (reference sequence). The CDR3 extends over 11 amino acids. V was pared by 0 bases and J by 6 bases, with 5 bases between. The CDR3: CAWSVLAEAFF. CDR3 sequence (DNA): TGTGCCTGGAGTGTACTCGCTGAAGCTTTCTTT.

This chain links TRBV5-1 with TRBJ1-4, with D possibly matching TRBD1 (6 bases). The CDR3 totals 14 residues. Trimming took 5 bases from V and 8 from J, leaving 16 bases between them. Looked up from germline, CDR1 is SGHRS and CDR2 is YFSETQ. CDR3: CASSPQQGSEKLFF. As DNA, the CDR3 is TGCGCCAGCAGTCCCCAACAGGGCTCGGAAAAACTGTTTTTT.

This clone was detected a few times. The chain has TRBV7-2 and TRBJ1-3, with 8 bases matching TRBD1. With 5 bases clipped from V and 0 bases from J, the junction kept 3 bases outside the gene matches. This CDR3 contains 15 residues. Germline V gene sequence: CDR1 SGHTA, CDR2 FQGNSA. CDR3 nucleotide sequence: TGTGCCAGCAGCCCGGGACAGGCCTCTGGAAACACCATATATTTT. As protein: CASSPGQASGNTIYF.

This clone was seen only once. The V gene is TRBV10-2, the J gene TRBJ1-2; TRBD1 aligns across 9 bases. The CDR3 extends over 14 amino acids. Germline V gene lookup returns CDR1 WSHSY and CDR2 SAAADI. V was clipped by 4 bases and J by 5 bases; unmatched bases: 5. CDR3 in DNA: TGCGCCAGCAGTGGGGACAGGGCGTCATATGGCTACACCTTC. Residues: CASSGDRASYGYTF.

This sequence joins TRBV27 and TRBJ1-3, with 10 bases aligning to TRBD1. The CDR3 loop spans 16 amino acids. V shed 6 bases and J 0 bases; nucleotides not matched to a gene: 5. Germline-derived CDR1 and CDR2 are MNHEY and SMNVEV (reference sequence). The CDR3 DNA reads TGTGCCAGCAGACCGGGACAGGGGATCTCTGGAAACACCATATATTTT. It is translated as CASRPGQGISGNTIYF.

This clone has more than one count but fewer than ten. At one of its ends the junction is not consistent with the germline gene, which may arise from a read error. For the CDR3, the DNA is TGTACCAGCGGAACACAGGGGGGGAACACTGAAGCTTTCTTT. Its protein product is CTSGTQGGNTEAFF. The gene calls are TRBV6-6 and TRBJ1-1, with 8 bases that match TRBD1. This CDR3 contains 14 residues. Looked up from germline, CDR1 is MNHNY and CDR2 is SVGAGI (reference sequence).

This clone was found a few times. The same CDR3 can be traced to other DNA sequences in this sample. The rearrangement joins TRBV28 to TRBJ1-5; D not resolved. The CDR3 spans 12 residues. V lost 4 bases, J lost 6 bases, and 7 bases lay in between. The germline gives CDR1 MDHEN, CDR2 SYDVKM. Here the CDR3 DNA reads TGTGCCAGCAGTTCCCCGGGTCAGCCCCAGCATTTT. Translated: CASSSPGQPQHF.

This chain joins TRBV19 and TRBJ2-7; TRBD2 matches 10 bases. CDR1 and CDR2 (germline): LNHDA, SQIVND (reference sequence). The V gene end was trimmed by 6 bases and the J gene end by 2 bases; junction bases not matched to a gene: 7. The CDR3 consists of 15 residues. CDR3 loop: CASSLASGGAYEQYF. CDR3 nucleotide sequence: TGTGCCAGTAGCCTAGCGAGCGGGGGGGCCTACGAGCAGTACTTC.

The rearrangement joins TRBV4-3 to TRBJ1-1, with D possibly matching TRBD1 (5 bases). V gave up 3 bases and J gave up 3 bases, with 11 bases separating them. This CDR3 has 14 amino acids. Germline V gives CDR1 LGHNA, CDR2 YSLEER. CDR3 DNA: TGCGCCAGCAGCCAGCTAGGAGGGGACACTGAAGCTTTCTTT. Its translation: CASSQLGGDTEAFF.

V is TRBV6-5 and J is TRBJ1-2, with TRBD1 identical over 8 bases. The CDR3 totals 15 residues. From germline, CDR1 is MNHEY and CDR2 SVGAGI. V shed 0 bases, J shed 8 bases, and the junction held 8 bases outside the gene matches. The CDR3, as DNA: TGTGCCAGCAGTTACTCACCAGGGGGCCACGGCGGCTACACCTTC. It yields the protein CASSYSPGGHGGYTF.

The CDR3 protein is CASEDIVGGRPLHF. The CDR3 region has the DNA TGTGCCAGCGAAGACATCGTCGGGGGTCGACCCCTCCACTTT. V gene TRBV5-6 combines with J gene TRBJ1-6; a possible D gene is TRBD1 (5 bases). The CDR3 length is 14 residues. CDR1 is SGHDT and CDR2 is YYEEEE in the germline V gene. V was clipped by 7 bases and J by 12 bases, with 20 bases between them.

The chain has TRBV7-2 and TRBJ1-2, with D perhaps TRBD1 (5 bases). CDR3 length: 14 amino acids. Between the trimmed V and J ends, which lost 5 bases and 4 bases, there was a span of 14 bases. Germline V lookup: CDR1 SGHTA, CDR2 FQGNSA. The CDR3 DNA sequence: TGTGCCAGCAGCCTAGGAGACAGAGGCTATGGCTACACCTTC. This codes for CASSLGDRGYGYTF.

The V gene is TRBV29-1, the J gene TRBJ1-4; a weak D match, TRBD1 (5 bases). CDR3 size: 12 residues. V was clipped by 6 bases and J by 7 bases, with 12 bases between them. From germline, CDR1 is SQVTM and CDR2 ANQGSEA. CDR3 in amino acids: CSVMGGSEKLFF. The DNA of the CDR3 is TGCAGCGTCATGGGGGGATCTGAAAAACTGTTTTTT.

The rearrangement joins TRBV7-2 to TRBJ2-3, with 8 positions matching TRBD2. The V gene end was trimmed by 3 bases and the J gene end by 5 bases; junction bases not matched to a gene: 4. The CDR3 has 14 residues. The germline CDR1 and CDR2 sequences are SGHTA and FQGNSA. In DNA form, the CDR3 reads TGTGCCAGCAGCTTTGCGGGGGGAAGAGATACGCAGTATTTT. Protein: CASSFAGGRDTQYF.

In this sample, this clone turned up once. The V and J genes are TRBV6-1 and TRBJ2-7; 8 bases line up with TRBD2. The ends lost 6 bases at V and 3 bases at J; junction bases unmatched: 7. This CDR3 spans 14 amino acids. The germline V gene encodes CDR1 MNHNS and CDR2 SASEGT. The CDR3 loop is CASRDRGGSYEQYF. The CDR3 DNA reads as TGTGCCAGCAGAGACCGGGGGGGTAGCTACGAGCAGTACTTC.

This clone was observed a handful of times. An end of the junction differs from the germline gene, which may be a read error. The CDR3 region is CSSSLERGYTGELFF. The CDR3 DNA follows: TGTTCCAGCAGCTTAGAAAGGGGCTACACCGGGGAGCTGTTTTTT. This chain connects TRBV7-9 to TRBJ2-2, with D perhaps TRBD1 (5 bases). Germline V gene data show CDR1 as SEHNR and CDR2 as FQNEAQ (reference sequence). The CDR3 runs 15 residues.

The chain recombines TRBV7-8 with TRBJ2-5; D is ambiguous. CDR1 and CDR2 (germline): SGHVS, FQNEAQ. Trimming shortened V by 5 bases and J by 6 bases, and 7 bases separated the two germline ends. This CDR3 region has 11 residues. CDR3 sequence reads: CASSPWQTQYF. DNA for the CDR3: TGTGCCAGCAGCCCTTGGCAGACCCAGTACTTC.

For the CDR3, the DNA is TGCGCCAGCAGCCAAGACCGCCGCAGCACCATATATTTT. Translation gives CASSQDRRSTIYF. This chain uses TRBV4-3 with TRBJ1-3, with D uncertain. The CDR3 is made up of 13 amino acids. Trimming took off 0 bases at V and 9 bases at J, with 9 bases between the two ends. Germline assignment: CDR1 LGHNA and CDR2 YSLEER.

The chain has TRBV28 and TRBJ1-6, with 11 bases identical to TRBD1. Germline V gives CDR1 MDHEN, CDR2 SYDVKM. This CDR3 is 16 amino acids long. J gave up 9 bases and V 2 bases, and 6 bases lay outside the gene matches. CDR3 bases: TGTGCCAGCAGTTTAGGAGGGACAGGGGGAAGTTCACCCCTCCACTTT. Translating gives CASSLGGTGGSSPLHF.

The rearrangement links TRBV18 to TRBJ1-2, with D possibly being TRBD1 (5 bases). CDR1 KGHSH and CDR2 LQKENI come from the germline V gene. This CDR3 has 13 residues. V was trimmed by 5 bases and J by 4 bases, leaving 11 bases between them. The CDR3, as DNA: TGTGCCAGCTCAACCACAGGATCCTATGGCTACACCTTC. It encodes CASSTTGSYGYTF. The full variable domain, its missing parts supplied by reference TRBV18 and TRBJ1-2, is NAGVMQNPRHLVRRRGQEARLRCSPMKGHSHVYWYRQLPEEGLKFMVYLQKENIIDESGMPKERFSAEFPKEGPSILRIQQVVRGDSAAYFCASSTTGSYGYTFGSGTRLTVV.

This rearrangement joins TRBV6-1 to TRBJ1-2; 8 positions agree with TRBD1. From germline, CDR1 is MNHNS and CDR2 SASEGT. The CDR3 extends over 14 amino acids. The V and J ends lost 7 bases and 4 bases, in that order; junction bases with no gene match: 8. CDR3 region: CASILGQGGYGYTF. Here the CDR3 DNA reads TGTGCCAGCATCCTCGGACAGGGAGGCTATGGCTACACCTTC.